This is a list of T cell receptor beta chains from one sample in a study of T cells expressing NK-cell markers. From its re-call of the 5' RACE reads, TCRdb lists each CDR3 protein once, without DNA. The sample holds some 340,000 distinct CDR3 sequences. The sample consisted of blood T cells: a sorted CD56 or NKG2C T cell subset, CD4+ or CD8+ T cells, or bulk PBMC T cells (not recorded which). The source of these receptors is a man aged 18 to 69 in good health. The CDR3 runs from the conserved cysteine through the conserved F or W.

CDR3: CASSSERGYQETQYF
V: TRBV2
J: TRBJ2-5

CDR3: CASRKGQLGAYEQYF
V: TRBV5-1
J: TRBJ2-7

CDR3: CASRPSRQGETQYF
V: TRBV6-1
J: TRBJ2-5

CDR3: CASSQGQLDGEETQYF
V: TRBV4-2
J: TRBJ2-5

CDR3: CASSLHRGSNTGELFF
V: TRBV5-1
J: TRBJ2-2

CDR3: CASSPGRTSYEQYF
V: TRBV5-1
J: TRBJ2-7

CDR3: CASSLGARETQYF
V: TRBV2
J: TRBJ2-5

CDR3: CASRPDTYKNTGELFF
V: TRBV5-1
J: TRBJ2-2

CDR3: CASSITPKGKIPYEQYF
V: TRBV28
J: TRBJ2-7

CDR3: CSASVAGSNTEAFF
V: TRBV20-1
J: TRBJ1-1

CDR3: CASSKGQVQTYEQYF
V: TRBV5-1
J: TRBJ2-7

CDR3: CASSHGQGARDTQYF
V: TRBV3-1
J: TRBJ2-3

CDR3: CASSLAETGLRTDTQYF
V: TRBV7-2
J: TRBJ2-3

CDR3: CASSGQGGSNQPQHF
V: TRBV2
J: TRBJ1-5

CDR3: CASSPSSGGLADTQYF
V: TRBV18
J: TRBJ2-3

CDR3: CAWASVGRANEKLFF
V: TRBV30
J: TRBJ1-4